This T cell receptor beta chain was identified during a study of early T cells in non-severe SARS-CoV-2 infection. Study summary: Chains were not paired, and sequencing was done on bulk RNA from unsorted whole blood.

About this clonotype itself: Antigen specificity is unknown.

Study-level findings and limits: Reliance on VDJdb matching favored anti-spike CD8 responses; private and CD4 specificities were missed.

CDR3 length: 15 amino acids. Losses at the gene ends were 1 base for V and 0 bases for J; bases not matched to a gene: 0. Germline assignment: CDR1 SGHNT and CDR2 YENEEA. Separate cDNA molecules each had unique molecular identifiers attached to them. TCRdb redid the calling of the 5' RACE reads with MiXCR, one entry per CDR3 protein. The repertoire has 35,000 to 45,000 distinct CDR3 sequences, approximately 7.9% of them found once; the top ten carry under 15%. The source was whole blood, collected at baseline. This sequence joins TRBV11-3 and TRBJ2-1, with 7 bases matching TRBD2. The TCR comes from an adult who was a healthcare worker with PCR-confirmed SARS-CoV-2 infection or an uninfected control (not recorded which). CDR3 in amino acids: CASSLGGGSYNEQFF. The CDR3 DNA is TGTGCCAGCAGCTTAGGCGGGGGCTCCTACAATGAGCAGTTCTTC.